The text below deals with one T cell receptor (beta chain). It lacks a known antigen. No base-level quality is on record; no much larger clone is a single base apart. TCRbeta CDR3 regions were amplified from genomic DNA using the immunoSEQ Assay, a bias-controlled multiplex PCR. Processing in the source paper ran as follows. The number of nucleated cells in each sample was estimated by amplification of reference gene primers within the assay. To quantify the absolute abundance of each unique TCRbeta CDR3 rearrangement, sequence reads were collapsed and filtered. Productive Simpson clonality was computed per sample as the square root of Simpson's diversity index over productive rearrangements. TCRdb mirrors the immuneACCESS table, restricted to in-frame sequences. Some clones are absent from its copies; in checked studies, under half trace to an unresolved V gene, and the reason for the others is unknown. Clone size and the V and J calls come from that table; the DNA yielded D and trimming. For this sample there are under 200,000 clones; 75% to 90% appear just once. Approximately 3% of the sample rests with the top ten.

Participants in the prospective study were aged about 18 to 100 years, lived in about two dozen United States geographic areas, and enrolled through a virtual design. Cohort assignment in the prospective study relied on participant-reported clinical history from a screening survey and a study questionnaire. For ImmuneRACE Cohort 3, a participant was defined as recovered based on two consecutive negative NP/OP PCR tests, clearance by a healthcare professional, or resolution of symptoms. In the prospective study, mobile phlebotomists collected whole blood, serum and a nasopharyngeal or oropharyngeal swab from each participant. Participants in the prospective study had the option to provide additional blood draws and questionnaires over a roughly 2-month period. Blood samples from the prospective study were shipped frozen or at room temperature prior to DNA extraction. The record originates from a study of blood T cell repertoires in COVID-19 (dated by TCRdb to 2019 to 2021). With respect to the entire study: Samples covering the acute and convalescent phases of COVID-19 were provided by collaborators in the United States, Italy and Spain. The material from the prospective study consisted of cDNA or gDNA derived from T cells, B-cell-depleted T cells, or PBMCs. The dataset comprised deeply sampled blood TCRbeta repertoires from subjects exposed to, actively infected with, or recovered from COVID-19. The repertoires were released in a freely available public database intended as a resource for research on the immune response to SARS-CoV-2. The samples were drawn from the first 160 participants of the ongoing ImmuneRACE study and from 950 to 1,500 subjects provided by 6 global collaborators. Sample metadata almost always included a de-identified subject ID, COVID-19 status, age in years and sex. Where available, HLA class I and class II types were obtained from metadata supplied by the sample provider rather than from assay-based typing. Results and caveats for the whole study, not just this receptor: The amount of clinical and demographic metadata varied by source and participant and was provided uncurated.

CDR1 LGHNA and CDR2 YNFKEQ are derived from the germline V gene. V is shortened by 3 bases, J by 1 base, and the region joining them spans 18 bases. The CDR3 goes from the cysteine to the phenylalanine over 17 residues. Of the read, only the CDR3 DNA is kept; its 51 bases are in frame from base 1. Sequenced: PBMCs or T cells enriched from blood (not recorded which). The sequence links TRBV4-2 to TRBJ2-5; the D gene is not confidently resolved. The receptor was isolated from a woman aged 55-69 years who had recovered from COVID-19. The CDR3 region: CASSQTLTAGPQETQYF. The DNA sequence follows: TGTGCCAGCAGCCAGACATTAACTGCCGGCCCCCAAGAGACCCAGTACTTC.